Below, one T cell receptor beta chain is given with its context. The antigen remains undetermined. Sequencing used immunoSEQ multiplex PCR; TCRdb keeps in-frame clones, though not all of them. This table holds some 88,000 clones, 96% found once. Germline V gene lookup returns CDR1 MNHEY and CDR2 SVGAGI. The J segment lost 1 base and the V segment lost 5 bases, leaving 4 bases of the junction unmatched. The CDR3 loop spans 15 amino acids. The sample comes from a study of cytomegalovirus exposure and HLA in healthy donors. Overall study: The roughly 660 first-cohort repertoires shared a platform with the 130 or so validation repertoires, as reported in a later analysis.

Overall study findings and caveats: A subsequent analysis found that TCR clusters from the first cohort also tended to co-occur in the 120 or so validation repertoires, with approximately 94% of cluster scores above 0.

This chain connects TRBV6-5 to TRBJ2-7, with 11 bases that match TRBD2. This TCR was sampled from a man aged 18 to 30 in good health and CMV-seronegative. The sequencing sample was made of PBMCs. CDR3 region: CASSNLAGGSYEQYF. For the CDR3, the DNA is TGTGCCAGCAGTAATCTAGCGGGAGGTTCCTACGAGCAGTACTTC.